This T cell receptor beta chain came from a study of PD-1 blockade in classical Hodgkin lymphoma. Study information: The study gave patients nivolumab 3 mg/kg intravenously every 2 weeks. Study-wide results and caveats: Exclusion was the outcome for patients who began nivolumab under 1 year after ASCT.

Using immunoSEQ multiplex PCR, the repertoire was profiled, and TCRdb retains in-frame clones only, with some absent. The sample has around 40,000 clones, approximately 70% seen once. With no exception, relapse followed autologous stem cell transplantation in all patients, and brentuximab vedotin exposure varied. The CDR3 loop spans 15 amino acids. Germline CDR1 is SEHNR and CDR2 is FQNEAQ (reference sequence). The V end lost 4 bases, the J end lost 0 bases, and 13 bases lay between the germline ends. A few counts support this clone. Antigen unknown. The sequence was collected from a human donor with classical Hodgkin lymphoma. The rearrangement links TRBV7-9 to TRBJ2-7, with D uncertain. Sample: peripheral blood mononuclear cells (PBMCs), taken at baseline. The CDR3 loop reads CASSWSSSGSYEQYF. Written as DNA, the CDR3 is TGTGCCAGCAGCTGGAGTAGTTCGGGCTCCTACGAGCAGTACTTC.